This T cell receptor beta chain was sequenced for a study of cytomegalovirus exposure and HLA in healthy donors. Study results and caveats: Most sequenced TCRs were rare (though some public TCRs occurred in many donors). The majority of CMV-associated TCR beta chains were reported as apparently HLA-restricted in a later analysis.

With respect to this clone: The antigen remains undetermined.

This PCR relied on a set of 60 Vbeta primers and 13 Jbeta primers. The assay was immunoSEQ multiplex PCR, and TCRdb's table has in-frame clones only and misses some. The repertoire holds 150,000 to 200,000 clones, with 80% as singletons. V trimming: 7 bases; J trimming: 4 bases; junction bases outside the gene matches: 9. This CDR3 is 14 amino acids long. Germline values: CDR1 SGHRS, CDR2 YFSETQ. The sequencing input was PBMCs. The chain joins TRBV5-1 to TRBJ2-3; 7 bases are shared with TRBD2. The receptor comes from a boy aged 10-17 years in good health and CMV-seronegative. CDR3 amino acids: CASALGRGSDTQYF. CDR3 DNA: TGCGCCAGCGCGTTGGGGCGGGGGTCAGATACGCAGTATTTT.